This T cell receptor (beta chain) stems from a study of blood T cell repertoires in COVID-19. The CDR3 extends over 15 amino acids. Germline V lookup: CDR1 LNHNV, CDR2 YYDKDF (reference sequence). Deletions cut 1 base from V and 11 bases from J, with 20 bases between. Exposed participants encountered a COVID-19 case during the 2 weeks preceding study entry. Assay used: immunoSEQ multiplex PCR; TCRdb lists only in-frame clones, some missing. The sample holds some 290,000 clones, approximately 90% seen once. Material for sequencing was PBMCs or T cells enriched from blood (not recorded which). This clonotype was obtained from a woman aged 25 to 45 who had been exposed to COVID-19. This chain links TRBV15 with TRBJ1-1, with D perhaps matching TRBD1 (5 bases). The CDR3 DNA reads TGTGCCACCAGCAGAGGACGAGATGTAGGGGAAAGGGCTTTCTTT. Protein product: CATSRGRDVGERAFF.